This T cell receptor (beta chain) stems from a study of blood T cell repertoires in COVID-19 (TCRdb year 2020). Context from the whole study: Collaborator samples came from the United States, Italy and Spain and covered acute and convalescent phases of COVID-19. The repertoires were released in a freely available public database meant as a resource for research on the immune response to SARS-CoV-2. The prospective study material was composed of cDNA or gDNA derived from T cells, B-cell-depleted T cells, or PBMCs. The samples were drawn from two sources: the first 160 participants of the ongoing ImmuneRACE study, and over 950 subjects contributed by 6 global collaborators. A de-identified subject ID, COVID-19 status, age in years and sex were almost always included in the sample metadata. Where available, HLA class I and class II types were obtained from metadata supplied by the sample provider rather than from assay-based typing. Subjects who had been exposed to COVID-19, were actively infected with it, or had recovered from it provided the deeply sampled blood TCRbeta repertoires that made up the dataset.

TCRbeta CDR3 regions were amplified from genomic DNA using the immunoSEQ Assay, a bias-controlled multiplex PCR. In the paper's pipeline: Nucleated cell counts per sample were estimated from amplification of reference gene primers within the assay. To quantify the absolute abundance of each unique TCRbeta CDR3 rearrangement, sequence reads were collapsed and filtered. For each sample, productive Simpson clonality was calculated as the square root of Simpson's diversity index over productive rearrangements. This is the immuneACCESS table as TCRdb keeps it, with only in-frame sequences that have V and J called. A part of the clones is gone; compared with another copy, unresolved V genes explain less than half, and the rest is unexplained. For V, J and clone size, that table is used; D and trimming come from the DNA. Recorded for this sample are more than 100,000 clones; roughly 84% of them occurred a single time. The ten largest account for roughly an eighth of the sample.

What the study reported, not specific to this receptor: The amount of clinical and demographic metadata varied by source and participant and was provided uncurated.

The germline V and J ends show losses of 5 bases and 5 bases respectively, and no gene match explains 12 bases of the junction. The germline V gene encodes CDR1 SEHNR and CDR2 FQNEAQ (reference sequence). Including cysteine and phenylalanine, the CDR3 has 15 amino acids. Only the CDR3 region is kept as DNA, spanning 45 bases read in frame from base 1. Samples from volunteer blood donors who had recovered from COVID-19 were contributed by a second Seattle source. Each collaborating institution followed its own protocols to collect whole blood in K2EDTA tubes. Collaborator samples were shipped for TCRbeta analysis as frozen whole blood, isolated PBMCs, or DNA extracted from either sample type. This clone was seen only once. Its antigen is unknown. Qualities for individual bases were not recorded, and no much larger clone is one base off.

This chain joins TRBV7-9 to TRBJ2-7, and TRBD1 aligns with 7 junction nucleotides. The specimen was peripheral blood. This clonotype originated in a woman aged 30 to 39 who had recovered from COVID-19. The CDR3 sequence is CASSLGPTGLNEQYF. In nucleotides, the sequence is TGTGCCAGCAGCCTAGGGCCGACAGGGCTTAACGAGCAGTACTTC.